The source of this T cell receptor (beta chain) is a study of cytotoxic CD8 clonotypes in ibrutinib-treated CLL. Study information: Averaging across samples gave about 240,000 productive templates and approximately 87,000 productive rearrangements. Study observations and caveats: Baseline clonality exceeded age-matched healthy donors and tracked circulating CD8+ T-cell counts. Different sampling times were used for sustained-remission and progressing patients.

Concerning this clone: The antigen remains undetermined.

Using immunoSEQ multiplex PCR, the repertoire was profiled, and TCRdb retains in-frame clones only, with some absent. In the table there are over 75,000 clones, 60% to 80% of which are singletons. Genomic DNA for TCR beta libraries, roughly 2 micrograms, came from cryopreserved PBMCs. The V end lost 1 base, the J end lost 8 bases, and 13 bases lay between the germline ends. From germline, CDR1 is SGHRS and CDR2 YFSETQ. The CDR3 consists of 15 residues. The sequencing used PBMCs, collected after 12 months of ibrutinib treatment. This chain uses TRBV5-1 with TRBJ1-6; tentatively, D is TRBD1 (6 bases). This receptor was identified in a human donor with chronic lymphocytic leukemia. CDR3: CASSLIGAGDSPLHF. CDR3 DNA sequence: TGCGCCAGCAGCTTGATAGGGGCAGGGGATTCACCCCTCCACTTT.